Listed below are T cell receptor beta chains from one sample, sequenced in a study of blood T cell repertoires in COVID-19. Clones were read by immunoSEQ multiplex PCR, and TCRdb kept only the in-frame ones, dropping some. Of fewer than 500,000 clones listed, roughly 77% are singletons. The sample was peripheral blood. The receptors were gathered from a human donor with acute or convalescent COVID-19. The donor label of this sample is uncertain. CDR3s include the opening cysteine and the closing phenylalanine or tryptophan. A D gene is named only where the DNA matches it firmly. Not all rows give a size; the values are once, few, many and, for expanded clones, a class.

v_call: TRBV7-2; d_call: TRBD1; j_call: TRBJ2-7; clone_size: NA; cdr3_nt: TGTGCCAGCAGCTTAGATAGTGGGACAGGATCCTACGAGCAGTACTTC; cdr3_aa: CASSLDSGTGSYEQYF
v_call: TRBV10-1; d_call: NA; j_call: TRBJ2-2; clone_size: NA; cdr3_nt: TGCGCCAGCAGTGAGTCCCATCGTGACAGAACCACCGGGGAGCTGTTTTTT; cdr3_aa: CASSESHRDRTTGELFF
v_call: TRBV3-1/TRBV3-2; d_call: NA; j_call: TRBJ2-1; clone_size: NA; cdr3_nt: TGTGCCAGCAGCAGGACTGGTGAGCAGTTCTTC; cdr3_aa: CASSRTGEQFF
v_call: TRBV19; d_call: TRBD1; j_call: TRBJ2-2; clone_size: once; cdr3_nt: TGTGCCAGTACCCACCGAGGGACAGGGTTGGACACCGGGGAGCTGTTTTTT; cdr3_aa: CASTHRGTGLDTGELFF
v_call: TRBV3-1/TRBV3-2; d_call: NA; j_call: TRBJ1-6; clone_size: NA; cdr3_nt: TGTGCCAGCAGCCTTACAAACTATAATTCACCCCTCCACTTT; cdr3_aa: CASSLTNYNSPLHF
v_call: TRBV2; d_call: TRBD1; j_call: TRBJ2-2; clone_size: NA; cdr3_nt: TGTGCCAGCAGGAGGGGACAGGGGACCACCGGGGAGCTGTTTTTT; cdr3_aa: CASRRGQGTTGELFF
v_call: TRBV19; d_call: NA; j_call: TRBJ1-3; clone_size: NA; cdr3_nt: TGTGCCAGTGGCCGGACAGCTTCTGGAAACACCATATATTTT; cdr3_aa: CASGRTASGNTIYF
v_call: TRBV6-4; d_call: TRBD2; j_call: TRBJ2-3; clone_size: NA; cdr3_nt: TGTGCCAGCAGGGAAGGACTAGCGGGGGGGCTTTATTCAGATACGCAGTATTTT; cdr3_aa: CASREGLAGGLYSDTQYF
v_call: TRBV5-1; d_call: TRBD2; j_call: TRBJ2-2; clone_size: NA; cdr3_nt: TGCGCCAGCGCCGGGACTAGTCTTGCCGGGGAGCTGTTTTTT; cdr3_aa: CASAGTSLAGELFF
v_call: TRBV27; d_call: NA; j_call: TRBJ1-1; clone_size: NA; cdr3_nt: TGTGCCAGCAGTTGGGGGCAACAGAACACTGAAGCTTTCTTT; cdr3_aa: CASSWGQQNTEAFF
v_call: TRBV2; d_call: NA; j_call: TRBJ2-3; clone_size: NA; cdr3_nt: TGTGCCAGCAGTCGAGAAAAGGGGCGGACAGATACGCAGTATTTT; cdr3_aa: CASSREKGRTDTQYF
v_call: TRBV6-5; d_call: NA; j_call: TRBJ1-5; clone_size: few; cdr3_nt: TGTGCCAGCAGGGGGGCTGTTAGCAATCAGCCCCAGCATTTT; cdr3_aa: CASRGAVSNQPQHF
v_call: TRBV25-1; d_call: NA; j_call: TRBJ1-4; clone_size: once; cdr3_nt: TGTGCCAGCAGTGAAGGAGGGACTAATGAAAAACTGTTTTTT; cdr3_aa: CASSEGGTNEKLFF
v_call: TRBV11-1; d_call: NA; j_call: TRBJ2-7; clone_size: NA; cdr3_nt: TGTGCCAGCAGCACACAATACGAGCAGTACTTC; cdr3_aa: CASSTQYEQYF
v_call: TRBV25-1; d_call: TRBD1; j_call: TRBJ1-4; clone_size: NA; cdr3_nt: TGTGCCAGCAGAGGGGGCTCGGGTAGGACTAATGAAAAACTGTTTTTT; cdr3_aa: CASRGGSGRTNEKLFF